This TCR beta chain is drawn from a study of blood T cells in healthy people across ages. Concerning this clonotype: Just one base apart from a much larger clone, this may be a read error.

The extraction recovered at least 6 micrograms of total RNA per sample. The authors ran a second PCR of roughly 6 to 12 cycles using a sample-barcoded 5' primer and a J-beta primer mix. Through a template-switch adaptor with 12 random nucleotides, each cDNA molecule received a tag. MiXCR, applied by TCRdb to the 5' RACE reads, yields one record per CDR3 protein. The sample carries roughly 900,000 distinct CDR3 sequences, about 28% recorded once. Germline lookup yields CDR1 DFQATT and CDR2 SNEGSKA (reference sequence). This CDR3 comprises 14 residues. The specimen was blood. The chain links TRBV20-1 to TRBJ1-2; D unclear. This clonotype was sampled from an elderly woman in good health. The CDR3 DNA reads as TGCAGTGCCCAACGGGTCGGCAGTAACTATGGCTTCACCTTC. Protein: CSAQRVGSNYGFTF.